The clone carrying this T cell receptor (beta chain) was picked up a small number of times. What it binds is unknown. The data belong to a study of response to subunit inactivated influenza vaccine. Study-wide results and limits: The authors put forward the suggestion that each seasonal influenza vaccination may bring in only a limited number of new T cells.

Germline CDR1 and CDR2: MNHNS and SASEGT. This CDR3 is 15 amino acids long. J lost 5 bases, V lost 9 bases, and 13 bases had no gene match. A single record per CDR3 protein comes from TCRdb applying MiXCR to the RT-PCR reads. The repertoire holds roughly 760,000 distinct CDR3 sequences, with about 20% as singletons. This chain links TRBV6-1 with TRBJ2-1, with 7 bases lining up with TRBD1. This sequence originates from a man over 45 who received an inactivated influenza vaccine. This sample comprised PBMCs from blood, obtained roughly 5 days after vaccination. CDR3 region: CASTARDRAHNEQFF. As DNA, the CDR3 is TGTGCCAGTACAGCCCGGGACAGAGCACACAATGAGCAGTTCTTC.